One sample yielded the 8 T cell receptor beta chains listed below, sequenced in a study of T cells after posttransplantation cyclophosphamide. Cyclophosphamide on days +3 and +4 followed busulfan-fludarabine conditioning and a marrow graft. Data came from immunoSEQ multiplex PCR; TCRdb stores just in-frame clones and leaves some out. The repertoire consists of some 7,900 clones, none detected only once. Sequences were derived from PBMCs, sampled after an allogeneic stem cell transplant with post-transplant cyclophosphamide. These receptors came from a male patient aged 30 to 39 who received an allogeneic stem cell transplant from an unrelated donor, was CMV-positive, and had acute and chronic GVHD. The graft donor may account for some of the T cells.

This clone was counted many times. The J gene is TRBJ1-5, the V gene TRBV6-1; D not certain. Trimming removed 4 bases at V and 3 bases at J, with 7 bases between. Germline V CDR1 and CDR2: MNHNS, SASEGT. There are 13 residues in the CDR3. The CDR3 is CASSGGPNQPQHF. CDR3 bases: TGTGCCAGCAGTGGCGGTCCCAATCAGCCCCAGCATTTT.

In this sample, this clone turned up many times. The chain combines TRBV6-6 with TRBJ1-1, with 8 bases fitting TRBD1. Trimming cost V 5 bases and J 8 bases; bases outside gene matches: 7. The CDR3 runs to 13 residues. Germline V gene data show CDR1 as MNHNY and CDR2 as SVGAGI (reference sequence). CDR3 residues: CASSDSGGREAFF. The DNA of the CDR3 is TGTGCCAGCAGTGATTCAGGGGGCAGGGAAGCTTTCTTT.

This clone was detected ten times or more. The V gene is TRBV5-1, the J gene TRBJ2-5; TRBD2 agrees at 8 bases. With 3 bases clipped from V and 5 bases from J, the junction kept 6 bases outside the gene matches. Germline CDR1 SGHRS, CDR2 YFSETQ. The CDR3 loop spans 14 amino acids. CDR3 loop: CASSWPGRGETQYF. Written as DNA, the CDR3 is TGCGCCAGCAGCTGGCCCGGGAGGGGGGAGACCCAGTACTTC.

Note on this clone: At one boundary the junction diverges from the germline segment, which might be a read error. The CDR3 DNA follows: TGTGCCATCAGTGGAGACCCCGGCACTACTTATGGAAACACCATATATTTT. It encodes CAISGDPGTTYGNTIYF. The chain recombines TRBV6-1 with TRBJ1-3; D is unresolved. Looked up from germline, CDR1 is MNHNS and CDR2 is SASEGT. The CDR3 has 17 amino acids.

This clone is judged medium-sized. The V gene is TRBV6-1, the J gene TRBJ1-4; 8 positions agree with TRBD1. This CDR3 is 14 amino acids long. J was trimmed by 3 bases and V by 5 bases; bases with no gene match: 2. The germline V gene encodes CDR1 MNHNS and CDR2 SASEGT. The CDR3 loop reads CASSQGAANEKLFF. CDR3 DNA sequence: TGTGCCAGCAGTCAGGGGGCAGCTAATGAAAAACTGTTTTTT.

At least ten counts were recorded for this clone. The rearrangement joins TRBV7-2 to TRBJ2-7; weak D call: TRBD1 (5 bases). This CDR3 has 14 residues. In germline, CDR1 is SGHTA, CDR2 FQGNSA. Trimming cost V 5 bases and J 2 bases, with 13 bases left between them. CDR3 nucleotides: TGTGCCAGCAGCGGCAGGGCCTTAACCTACGAGCAGTACTTC. Translating it yields CASSGRALTYEQYF.

This clone showed up many times. The chain has TRBV2 and TRBJ2-3; 9 nucleotides match TRBD2. The CDR3 consists of 14 residues. V lost 3 bases to trimming and J lost 3 bases; unmatched junction nucleotides: 1. CDR1 SNHLY and CDR2 FYNNEI come from the germline V gene. CDR3: CASSDLAGTDTQYF. The CDR3 DNA sequence: TGTGCCAGCAGTGACCTAGCGGGAACAGATACGCAGTATTTT.

This clone was detected many times. CDR3 in DNA: TGTGCCAGCAGTTACTCAGGGGAGGGGAACACTGAAGCTTTCTTT. Its protein product is CASSYSGEGNTEAFF. The V and J genes are TRBV6-5 and TRBJ1-1, with a tentative D call TRBD1 (5 bases). This CDR3 is 15 amino acids long. In germline, CDR1 is MNHEY, CDR2 SVGAGI. Trimming shortened V by 0 bases and J by 1 base, and 9 bases separated the two germline ends.